This note documents a single T cell receptor beta chain sequence. Its antigen is currently unknown. The data stem from a study of cytomegalovirus exposure and HLA in healthy donors. Study-wide results and caveats: Cytomegalovirus status, reportedly, was diagnosed with high specificity and sensitivity by the classifier. In an earlier analysis, productive rearrangement rates for most beta V segments clustered near 87% or 30%.

The PCR made use of 60 Vbeta and 13 Jbeta primers. Sequenced by immunoSEQ multiplex PCR; TCRdb stores in-frame clones only, minus some. The data hold approximately 200,000 clones, with 82% observed a single time. With V trimmed by 6 bases and J by 6 bases, 7 bases remained unmatched. CDR1 and CDR2 (germline): SQVTM, ANQGSEA. This CDR3 contains 12 residues. This chain joins TRBV29-1 and TRBJ1-2; TRBD1 aligns across 7 bases. The TCR sequence derives from a boy aged 2 to 10 in good health and CMV-seronegative. The sample was PBMCs. CDR3 loop: CSVSDRSDGYTF. The CDR3, as DNA: TGCAGCGTCTCGGACAGGTCGGATGGCTACACCTTC.